This T cell receptor beta chain is drawn from a study of OX40 agonist ivuxolimab in advanced cancers. Study-wide background: Participants, 80% to 90% male, averaged roughly 55 years of age, ranging from roughly 23 to 90. Overall study results and limits: Which antigen the expanded peripheral T cells recognized is unknown.

Here immunoSEQ multiplex PCR was the method, and the copy in TCRdb shows in-frame clones only, minus some. The table records 40,000 or so clones, more than 85% of them present only once. The CDR3 is 16 residues long. About this clone: Its specificity is unknown.

The receptor comes from an adult with an advanced solid tumor such as melanoma, head and neck, liver or kidney cancer. Sequences were derived from CD4+ or CD8+ T cells sorted from blood, sampled in a trial of the OX40 agonist ivuxolimab. The chain employs TRBV21-1 and TRBJ2-7; whether TRBD1, the table's D call, matches the DNA was not checked. TRBV21-1 is labeled a pseudogene. CDR3 sequence (DNA): TGTGCCAGCAGCAATATTGGGGGACAGGGGACCTACGAGCAGTACTTC. Its translation: CASSNIGGQGTYEQYF.